Below, 22 T cell receptor beta chains from the same sample are listed, as sequenced in a study of vaccination effects on CD4 cells after COVID-19. Sequencing in the ViraFEST assay came after antigen-specific CD4+ T cells had been expanded with viral peptide pools, which were used to stimulate PBMC. Once cultured for roughly 10 days, the cells underwent separation to obtain CD4+ T cells. PCR-confirmed SARS-CoV-2 infection occurred in the person between March and December 2020. Repertoires were generated with immunoSEQ multiplex PCR, while TCRdb's copy carries only in-frame clones and drops some. The sample shows approximately 40,000 clones, around 75% of them seen only once. No antigen has been assigned to these receptors. Source: CD4+ T cells from PBMCs cultured with a peptide pool, taken before COVID-19 vaccination. All receptors derive from a human donor who had a prior SARS-CoV-2 infection.

This clone has just a few counts. This chain links TRBV12-5 with TRBJ2-7, with D perhaps matching TRBD2 (5 bases). V lost 0 bases to trimming and J lost 0 bases, with 18 bases between them. The CDR3 extends over 18 amino acids. Germline CDR1 is LGHNT and CDR2 is FRNRAP. The CDR3 region has the DNA TGTGCTAGTGGTTTGGTACGCTTCAGGCCCGAGGGCTCCTACGAGCAGTACTTC. Encoded protein: CASGLVRFRPEGSYEQYF.

The CDR3 sequence: CASSYSPTGELFF. For the CDR3, the DNA is TGTGCCAGCAGTTACTCCCCCACCGGGGAGCTGTTTTTT. The V call is TRBV6-2 or TRBV6-3, the J call TRBJ2-2; no reliable D call. In germline, CDR1 is MNHEY, CDR2 SVGEGT. V lost 0 bases and J 4 bases, leaving 3 bases between the germline ends. The CDR3 is 13 residues long.

The chain recombines TRBV5-1 with TRBJ2-7, with 7 bases matching TRBD1. With V trimmed by 4 bases and J by 4 bases, 17 bases remained unmatched. Germline loops: CDR1 SGHRS, CDR2 YFSETQ. The CDR3 consists of 17 residues. The DNA of the CDR3 is TGCGCCAGCAGCCCCTACCCCAGGGGGAAGGCTTTTTACGAGCAGTACTTC. Translation: CASSPYPRGKAFYEQYF.

The genes are TRBV10-2 and TRBJ1-2; a possible D gene is TRBD1 (6 bases). Trimming stripped 5 bases from V and 8 bases from J, with 12 bases between. The germline V gene encodes CDR1 WSHSY and CDR2 SAAADI. The CDR3 runs 12 residues. This CDR3 reads CASSRGAEGYTF. The CDR3 nucleotides read TGCGCCAGCAGTAGGGGGGCGGAGGGCTACACCTTC.

The V gene is TRBV19, the J gene TRBJ2-3, with D hard to call. There are 13 residues in the CDR3. Germline CDR1 and CDR2: LNHDA and SQIVND (reference sequence). V shed 4 bases and J shed 6 bases, with 11 bases lying between them. This CDR3 is CASSRTSWDTQYF. The CDR3 DNA is TGTGCCAGTAGTAGGACGTCTTGGGATACGCAGTATTTT.

In nucleotides, the CDR3 is TGTGCCAGCAGTGGACCGGGACAGGGGTCGTTTGACGAGCAGTACTTC. Protein: CASSGPGQGSFDEQYF. This sequence joins TRBV6-1 and TRBJ2-7; 10 nucleotides match TRBD1. V shed 4 bases, J shed 5 bases, and the junction held 11 bases outside the gene matches. The CDR3 extends over 16 amino acids. CDR1 and CDR2 from the germline V gene are MNHNS and SASEGT.

This clone appeared a single time. V and J are TRBV11-3 and TRBJ2-3, with D hard to call. The length of the CDR3 is 11 residues. Germline lookup yields CDR1 SGHNT and CDR2 YENEEA. V lost 1 base to trimming and J lost 6 bases, with 2 bases between them. The CDR3 is CASSLADTQYF. The CDR3 DNA reads as TGTGCCAGCAGCTTAGCTGATACGCAGTATTTT.

This clone has only a few counts. The V gene is TRBV7-9, the J gene TRBJ1-2; a possible D gene is TRBD1 (6 bases). The length of the CDR3 is 15 residues. Trimming pared 6 bases from V and 1 base from J, leaving 15 bases between. Per the germline V gene, CDR1 is SEHNR and CDR2 is FQNEAQ (reference sequence). CDR3 bases: TGTGCCAGCAGGAGGGACGGCAGGGGTAACTATGGCTACACCTTC. Protein product: CASRRDGRGNYGYTF.

The chain joins TRBV11-2 to TRBJ2-7; D gene unclear. Germline CDR1 and CDR2: SGHAT and FQNNGV. This CDR3 spans 15 amino acids. Trimming left V 2 bases short and J 5 bases short, with 16 bases between. The CDR3 is CASSLRATAGDEQYF. As DNA, the CDR3 is TGTGCCAGCAGCTTAAGGGCCACGGCAGGAGACGAGCAGTACTTC.

This clone was seen only once. The chain combines TRBV5-1 with TRBJ1-1; TRBD1 aligns across 8 bases. Germline trimming cut 4 bases from V and 6 bases from J; bases unmatched to any gene: 5. The germline V gene has CDR1 SGHRS and CDR2 YFSETQ. The CDR3 loop spans 13 amino acids. CDR3 in amino acids: CASSQQGVAEAFF. The CDR3 nucleotides read TGCGCCAGCAGCCAACAGGGGGTCGCTGAAGCTTTCTTT. The full variable domain, rest sourced from reference TRBV5-1 and TRBJ1-1, is KAGVTQTPRYLIKTRGQQVTLSCSPISGHRSVSWYQQTPGQGLQFLFEYFSETQRNKGNFPGRFSGRQFSNSRSEMNVSTLELGDSALYLCASSQQGVAEAFFGQGTRLTVV.

The chain employs TRBV24-1 and TRBJ2-6; 12 bases align to TRBD1. The V and J ends lost 5 bases and 1 base, in that order; junction bases with no gene match: 8. Germline CDR1 is KGHDR and CDR2 is SFDVKD. The CDR3 is 19 amino acids. The CDR3 sequence: CATSGSGTGGDSGANVLTF. The CDR3 DNA follows: TGTGCCACCAGTGGTTCCGGGACAGGGGGCGATTCTGGGGCCAACGTCCTGACTTTC.

This sequence joins TRBV28 and TRBJ2-5; D tentatively reads TRBD1 or TRBD2 (5 bases each). V was clipped by 5 bases and J by 5 bases, with 15 bases between them. Germline V gene sequence: CDR1 MDHEN, CDR2 SYDVKM. The CDR3 has 14 amino acids. The CDR3 coding sequence is TGTGCCAGCAGTCCAGGGACCTTAAGGGAGACCCAGTACTTC. Translated: CASSPGTLRETQYF.

CDR3 sequence reads: CASSFRRGPETQYF. The CDR3 DNA follows: TGTGCCAGCAGCTTCCGCAGGGGGCCGGAGACCCAGTACTTC. The J gene is TRBJ2-5, the V gene TRBV5-5; 8 bases fit TRBD1. V was clipped by 2 bases and J by 5 bases; unmatched bases: 5. CDR1 SGHKS and CDR2 YYEKEE come from the germline V gene (reference sequence). This CDR3 has 14 amino acids.

This sequence joins TRBV7-5 and TRBJ2-1; the table's TRBD2 call for D was not verified on the DNA. TRBV7-5 is assigned pseudogene status. CDR3 length equals 15 residues. CDR3 sequence: CARSLGIRIQFEQFF. In nucleotides, the CDR3 is TGTGCCAGAAGCTTAGGCATTAGAATCCAATTTGAGCAGTTCTTC.

This clone was observed once. This chain joins TRBV30 and TRBJ2-3; TRBD2 matches 9 bases. Germline V lookup: CDR1 GTSNPN, CDR2 SVGIG (reference sequence). J gave up 4 bases and V 0 bases, and 8 bases lay outside the gene matches. The CDR3 runs to 16 residues. The CDR3 nucleotides are TGTGCCTGGAGTGTATGGGCGGGGGGGCGATCAGATACGCAGTATTTT. It is translated as CAWSVWAGGRSDTQYF. Filled out from reference TRBV30 and TRBJ2-3, the complete variable domain reads SQTIHQWPATLVQPVGSPLSLECTVEGTSNPNLYWYRQAAGRGLQLLFYSVGIGQISSEVPQNLSASRPQDRQFILSSKKLLLSDSGFYLCAWSVWAGGRSDTQYFGPGTRLTVL.

The chain carries TRBV6-6 and TRBJ2-3; D tentatively reads TRBD1 or TRBD2 (5 bases each). This CDR3 is 14 amino acids long. Trimming took 2 bases from V and 1 from J, leaving 7 bases between them. Germline CDR1 MNHNY, CDR2 SVGAGI (reference sequence). CDR3 loop: CASSYGTRTDTQYF. For the CDR3, the DNA is TGTGCCAGCAGTTACGGGACCCGCACAGATACGCAGTATTTT.

The V gene is TRBV28, the J gene TRBJ2-5; 8 bases map to TRBD2. Looked up from germline, CDR1 is MDHEN and CDR2 is SYDVKM. This CDR3 has 16 amino acids. V was clipped by 3 bases and J by 5 bases; unmatched bases: 11. The CDR3 DNA is TGTGCCAGCAGTTTGTTTCAAGCGGGAGCTCCTGAGACCCAGTACTTC. It yields the protein CASSLFQAGAPETQYF.

In this sample, this clone turned up once. The V and J genes are TRBV2 and TRBJ1-1, with 8 bases matching TRBD1. Per the germline V gene, CDR1 is SNHLY and CDR2 is FYNNEI. V dropped 4 bases and J dropped 4; count of bases not matched to a gene: 8. There are 15 residues in the CDR3. The CDR3: CASSVAQGAGTEAFF. CDR3 sequence (DNA): TGTGCCAGCAGTGTCGCCCAGGGGGCTGGCACTGAAGCTTTCTTT.

This clone has only one observation. The V gene is TRBV11-2, the J gene TRBJ1-2; D call uncertain. Germline CDR1 is SGHAT and CDR2 is FQNNGV. This CDR3 is built from 12 residues. Trimming removed 1 base from V and 4 bases from J, with 4 bases in between. The CDR3 DNA reads TGTGCCAGCAGCTTAGGCCCCTATGGCTACACCTTC. Translation: CASSLGPYGYTF.

V gene TRBV6-4 combines with J gene TRBJ1-6; possibly TRBD1 for D (6 bases). Trimming removed 1 base at V and 3 bases at J, with 19 bases between. The germline CDR1 and CDR2 sequences are MRHNA and SNTAGT. The length of the CDR3 is 19 residues. The CDR3 spells CASSDFRGPYVDYNSPLHF. CDR3 in DNA: TGTGCCAGCAGTGACTTCAGGGGCCCTTATGTAGACTATAATTCACCCCTCCACTTT.

This clone was observed a single time. The CDR3 sequence: CASSRGASGNNEQFF. The CDR3 DNA reads TGTGCCAGCAGCCGTGGGGCTAGCGGCAACAATGAGCAGTTCTTC. The chain carries TRBV4-2 and TRBJ2-1, with 7 bases that match TRBD2. The ends lost 4 bases at V and 5 bases at J; junction bases unmatched: 8. Germline-derived CDR1 and CDR2 are LGHNA and YNFKEQ. CDR3 length: 15 residues.

The CDR3: CASSLADTQYF. CDR3 nucleotide sequence: TGTGCCAGCTCCTTGGCGGATACGCAGTATTTT. V is TRBV6-5 and J is TRBJ2-3; D not certain. V was shortened by 8 bases and J by 6 bases, with 9 bases between the two germline ends. Per germline, CDR1 MNHEY and CDR2 SVGAGI. The CDR3 runs to 11 residues.